This T cell receptor (beta chain) originates from a study of blood T cells in healthy people across ages. Germline-derived CDR1 and CDR2 are SGHTA and FQGTGA. The CDR3 covers 17 residues. Trimming left V 2 bases short and J 4 bases short, with 18 bases between. Through a sample-barcoded 5' primer and a J-beta primer mix, a second PCR was run for roughly 6 to 11 cycles. MiXCR, run by TCRdb on the 5' RACE reads, gives a single entry per CDR3 protein. The repertoire holds hundreds of thousands of distinct CDR3 sequences, with 45% to 50% as singletons. The rearrangement links TRBV7-3 to TRBJ2-1, with D tentatively TRBD2 (5 bases). The sequenced sample consisted of blood. This clonotype originated in a woman aged 55-69 years in good health. The CDR3 nucleotides are TGTGCCAGCAGCTTAGGTCCGCGGGTGACTACATACAATGAGCAGTTCTTC. Protein: CASSLGPRVTTYNEQFF. Filled out from reference TRBV7-3 and TRBJ2-1, the complete variable domain reads GAGVSQTPSNKVTEKGKYVELRCDPISGHTALYWYRQSLGQGPEFLIYFQGTGAADDSGLPNDRFFAVRPEGSVSTLKIQRTERGDSAVYLCASSLGPRVTTYNEQFFGPGTRLTVL.